This TCR beta chain was documented in a study of human T cells and chemical hapten exposure. Overall study results and limits: Sensitizing with DPC caused no change in TCRs above 1 in 1000 frequency.

This clonotype was recorded a few times. The antigen remains undetermined. Within the library, unique molecular identifiers were attached to each individual cDNA molecule. In the source study's methods: Sample TCR counts, which ranged from roughly 20,000 to 750,000, had a median of roughly 96,000. TCRdb reprocessed the RACE reads via MiXCR and lists one record per CDR3 protein. The V and J calls, along with clone size, are taken from TCRdb and not from the paper's own processing. The sample includes some 360,000 distinct CDR3 sequences, around 5.5% of them seen just once. This sample's time point: pre-sensitization, week 0. Treatment in this sample: therapeutic diphenylcyclopropenone sensitization with weekly scalp DPC. Alopecia patients deemed DPC-suitable, aged 18 to 70, excluding pregnancy. V was pared by 2 bases and J by 7 bases, with 6 bases of the junction left unmatched. The CDR3 has 14 amino acids.

This receptor was taken from a woman aged 50 to 60 with alopecia areata. Some clones in this sample may be carry-over from other donors' samples. This specimen consisted of whole blood, obtained in connection with sensitization to the hapten diphenylcyclopropenone (DPC). The rearrangement links TRBV12-3 or TRBV12-4 to TRBJ1-2, with 8 nucleotides matching TRBD1. Here the CDR3 reads CASSLSGGASGYTF. The CDR3 coding sequence is TGTGCCAGCAGTTTATCAGGGGGCGCCTCTGGCTACACCTTC.